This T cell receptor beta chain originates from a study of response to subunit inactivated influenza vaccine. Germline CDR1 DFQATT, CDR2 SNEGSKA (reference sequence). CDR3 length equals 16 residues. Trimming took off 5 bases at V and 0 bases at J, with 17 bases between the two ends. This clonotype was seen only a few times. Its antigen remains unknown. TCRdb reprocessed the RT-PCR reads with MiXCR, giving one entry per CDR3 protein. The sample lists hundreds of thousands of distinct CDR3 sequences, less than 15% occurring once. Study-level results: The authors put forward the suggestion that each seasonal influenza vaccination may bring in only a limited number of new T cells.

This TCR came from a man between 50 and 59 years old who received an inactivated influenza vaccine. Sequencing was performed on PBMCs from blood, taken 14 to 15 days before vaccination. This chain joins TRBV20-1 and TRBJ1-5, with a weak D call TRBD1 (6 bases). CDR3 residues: CSAGPAGGASNQPQHF. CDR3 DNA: TGCAGTGCTGGCCCCGCCGGGGGGGCTAGCAATCAGCCCCAGCATTTT.